Presented here are 21 T cell receptor beta chains from one specimen sequenced in a study of control samples from healthy donors and cancer patients. Profiled with immunoSEQ multiplex PCR; TCRdb holds only in-frame clones, not every one. The table lists tens of thousands of clones, around 90% of them singletons. Sequenced sample: blood. Source of these receptors: a woman in her sixties or seventies in good health.

This rearrangement joins TRBV5-1 to TRBJ2-5; 11 bases agree with TRBD2. J gave up 2 bases and V 1 base, and 7 bases lay outside the gene matches. Looked up from germline, CDR1 is SGHRS and CDR2 is YFSETQ. The CDR3 extends over 17 amino acids. CDR3 sequence reads: CASSLRLAGGLQETQYF. CDR3 in DNA: TGCGCCAGCAGCTTGAGGCTAGCGGGGGGACTACAAGAGACCCAGTACTTC.

This chain uses TRBV5-1 with TRBJ2-1, with TRBD1 matching 7 bases. V was pared by 4 bases and J by 4 bases, with 5 bases of the junction left unmatched. Looked up from germline, CDR1 is SGHRS and CDR2 is YFSETQ. The CDR3 has 14 amino acids. CDR3 sequence (DNA): TGCGCCAGCAGCCAGCCGGGACAGTACAATGAGCAGTTCTTC. This encodes CASSQPGQYNEQFF.

V and J are TRBV15 and TRBJ1-5; D is perhaps TRBD1 (5 bases). Germline V gene lookup returns CDR1 LNHNV and CDR2 YYDKDF (reference sequence). With 5 bases removed from V and 2 bases from J, the gap between germline ends came to 19 bases. The CDR3 spans 17 residues. In nucleotides, the CDR3 is TGTGCCACCAGCCTCCCCGGGCGGGGGGTCGGCAATCAGCCCCAGCATTTT. Protein: CATSLPGRGVGNQPQHF.

This chain links TRBV30 with TRBJ1-2, with a tentative D call TRBD1 (6 bases). The germline V gene encodes CDR1 GTSNPN and CDR2 SVGIG (reference sequence). The CDR3 loop spans 13 amino acids. The V gene lost 6 bases and the J gene lost 7 bases, with 18 bases spanning the gap. The CDR3 DNA is TGTGCCTGCCCCCCTCTGGGGGGCTTTGGCTACACCTTC. Protein sequence: CACPPLGGFGYTF.

The rearrangement links TRBV5-1 to TRBJ2-5; possible D gene TRBD2, 5 bases. The CDR3 runs 14 residues. CDR1 and CDR2 from the germline V gene are SGHRS and YFSETQ. Trimming removed 6 bases at V and 1 base at J, with 13 bases between. CDR3 amino acids: CASTVGVPQETQYF. DNA of the CDR3: TGCGCCAGCACTGTGGGAGTACCCCAAGAGACCCAGTACTTC.

The chain joins TRBV6-6 to TRBJ1-1; possibly TRBD1 for D (6 bases). This CDR3 is built from 14 residues. CDR1 is MNHNY, CDR2 SVGAGI, per germline (reference sequence). V dropped 5 bases and J dropped 6 bases, with 16 bases sitting between them. This chain's CDR3 is CASSTRQETPEAFF. The CDR3 DNA sequence: TGTGCCAGCAGTACTAGACAGGAGACACCTGAAGCTTTCTTT.

The chain recombines TRBV20-1 with TRBJ1-3; D perhaps matches TRBD1 (5 bases). CDR1 is DFQATT, CDR2 SNEGSKA, per germline (reference sequence). This CDR3 region has 15 residues. Trimming pared 3 bases from V and 0 bases from J, leaving 12 bases between. CDR3 in amino acids: CSASDSRSSGNTIYF. DNA for the CDR3: TGCAGTGCTAGTGACAGCCGGAGCTCTGGAAACACCATATATTTT.

V usage is TRBV7-9 and J usage is TRBJ2-3, with D unclear. Trimming pared 6 bases from V and 0 bases from J, leaving 7 bases between. The CDR3 totals 13 residues. Germline assignment: CDR1 SEHNR and CDR2 FQNEAQ (reference sequence). CDR3 nucleotide sequence: TGTGCCAGCAGTCTGGGCAGCACAGATACGCAGTATTTT. Amino acid sequence: CASSLGSTDTQYF.

This CDR3 reads CASRTTSGGGEQYF. The CDR3 nucleotides read TGTGCCAGCAGGACGACTAGCGGCGGTGGGGAGCAGTACTTC. The chain joins TRBV6-5 to TRBJ2-7; 9 bases map to TRBD2. Germline V gene sequence: CDR1 MNHEY, CDR2 SVGAGI. The CDR3 totals 14 residues. After removal of 6 bases from V and 7 bases from J, the junction contained 10 bases not matched to a gene.

This chain connects TRBV2 to TRBJ1-4, with 7 positions matching TRBD1. Germline V gene lookup returns CDR1 SNHLY and CDR2 FYNNEI. The CDR3 runs to 15 residues. Trimming took 4 bases from V and 2 from J; bases not matched to a gene: 4. The CDR3 spells CASSAIRGTNEKLFF. CDR3 DNA sequence: TGTGCCAGCAGTGCTATCAGGGGGACTAATGAAAAACTGTTTTTT.

This chain connects TRBV7-8 to TRBJ1-5, with 10 bases identical to TRBD1. Trimming took 4 bases from V and 4 from J; bases not matched to a gene: 7. From germline, CDR1 is SGHVS and CDR2 FQNEAQ. The CDR3 sequence is 16 residues long. This CDR3 is CASSSDGTGENQPQHF. DNA of the CDR3: TGTGCCAGCAGCTCAGATGGGACAGGGGAGAATCAGCCCCAGCATTTT.

This clone was picked up a small number of times. The rearrangement links TRBV5-4 to TRBJ1-2; D may be TRBD1 (5 bases). CDR3 size: 17 residues. Germline V gene lookup returns CDR1 SGHNT and CDR2 YYREEE (reference sequence). V was trimmed by 4 bases and J by 4 bases, leaving 23 bases between them. The CDR3, as DNA: TGTGCCAGCAGCGCCCGGGACCCTATCGACGGAAGCTATGGCTACACCTTC. The encoded protein is CASSARDPIDGSYGYTF.

The chain couples TRBV5-1 to TRBJ1-1; tentative D call: TRBD1 (5 bases). CDR1 is SGHRS, CDR2 YFSETQ, per germline. The V and J ends lost 2 bases and 1 base respectively, with 12 bases between them. The CDR3 is made up of 15 amino acids. CDR3 DNA sequence: TGCGCCAGCAGCTTTGGGGGACGGACGAACACTGAAGCTTTCTTT. Amino acids: CASSFGGRTNTEAFF.

The V and J genes are TRBV9 and TRBJ2-5; 7 positions match TRBD1. The CDR3 extends over 14 amino acids. CDR1 and CDR2 (germline): SGDLS, YYNGEE. V lost 2 bases, J lost 2 bases, and 3 bases stayed unmatched. Here the CDR3 DNA reads TGTGCCAGCAGCGTGGGGGACAGTCAAGAGACCCAGTACTTC. Its translation is CASSVGDSQETQYF.

V usage is TRBV24-1 and J usage is TRBJ2-1, with 8 bases matching TRBD1. The germline V gene encodes CDR1 KGHDR and CDR2 SFDVKD. Unmatched junction bases numbered 8, after V lost 1 base and J lost 1 base. The CDR3 extends over 18 amino acids. The CDR3 DNA follows: TGTGCCACCAGTGATTTCAGGGGACAGGTTGGATCCTACAATGAGCAGTTCTTC. It specifies CATSDFRGQVGSYNEQFF.

The chain recombines TRBV5-8 with TRBJ2-2; TRBD1 matches at 8 bases. Germline lookup yields CDR1 SGHTS and CDR2 YDEGEE. V trimming: 4 bases; J trimming: 1 base; junction bases outside the gene matches: 3. The CDR3 is made up of 15 amino acids. The CDR3 is CASSPGQGNTGELFF. For the CDR3, the DNA is TGTGCCAGCAGCCCAGGACAGGGGAACACCGGGGAGCTGTTTTTT.

This clone appeared a few times. The chain combines TRBV10-3 with TRBJ1-6; weak D call: TRBD1 (5 bases). The CDR3 loop spans 15 amino acids. Trimming shortened V by 3 bases and J by 4 bases, and 10 bases separated the two germline ends. Germline V gives CDR1 ENHRY, CDR2 SYGVKD. CDR3 region: CAISEGAGYNSPLHF. In DNA form, the CDR3 reads TGTGCCATCAGTGAAGGGGCCGGATATAATTCACCCCTCCACTTT.

This clone was counted between two and nine times. The chain combines TRBV5-1 with TRBJ1-1; the D is unclear. V lost 5 bases and J 2 bases, leaving 10 bases between the germline ends. The CDR3 spans 13 residues. Germline CDR1 and CDR2: SGHRS and YFSETQ. The CDR3 DNA reads TGCGCCAGCAGTGGCAGGCTAAACACTGAAGCTTTCTTT. Its translation is CASSGRLNTEAFF. Full variable domain (rest looked up from reference TRBV5-1 and TRBJ1-1): KAGVTQTPRYLIKTRGQQVTLSCSPISGHRSVSWYQQTPGQGLQFLFEYFSETQRNKGNFPGRFSGRQFSNSRSEMNVSTLELGDSALYLCASSGRLNTEAFFGQGTRLTVV.

The rearrangement links TRBV12-3 or TRBV12-4 to TRBJ1-6, with D unclear. The CDR3 is made up of 12 amino acids. V was shortened by 6 bases and J by 9 bases, with 9 bases between the two germline ends. This CDR3 reads CASSGEGSPLHF. In nucleotides, the CDR3 is TGTGCCAGCAGCGGGGAGGGTTCACCCCTCCACTTT.

The chain joins TRBV30 to TRBJ1-3; TRBD1 matches at 9 bases. With V trimmed by 7 bases and J by 3 bases, 1 base remained unmatched. Germline V CDR1 and CDR2: GTSNPN, SVGIG (reference sequence). The CDR3 has 12 amino acids. CDR3 region: CALGQGGNTIYF. CDR3 bases: TGTGCCTTGGGACAGGGTGGAAACACCATATATTTT.

This sequence joins TRBV7-2 and TRBJ2-1, with 12 bases aligning to TRBD2. The CDR3 extends over 15 amino acids. Germline V gene data show CDR1 as SGHTA and CDR2 as FQGNSA. V lost 4 bases to trimming and J lost 7 bases; unmatched junction nucleotides: 5. CDR3: CASSYGLAGKNEQFF. In nucleotides, the CDR3 is TGTGCCAGCAGCTACGGACTAGCGGGAAAGAATGAGCAGTTCTTC.